These T cell receptor beta chains were read from a single sample in a study of T cell repertoires in cytomegalovirus infection. Antigens of these TCRs are unknown. Using its own MiXCR run on the reads, TCRdb lists one record per CDR3 protein. Here the sample spans about 160,000 distinct CDR3 sequences, 20% to 25% being singletons. The sample was CD8+ T cells from cultured PBMCs, taken from culture after CMV antigen stimulation. These receptors originate from a human donor in good health (CMV status not recorded). Some clones in this sample may be carry-over from other donors' samples. Both conserved end residues are trimmed from each CDR3. A D gene is named only where the DNA matches it firmly. Size tells how often a clone was seen (once, few, many) or the class of an expanded clone, and some rows leave it out.

d_call clone_size cdr3_length j_call v_call cdr3_aa
- few 12 TRBJ1-2 TRBV11-2 ASSPIQPLGGYT
- - 11 TRBJ1-1 TRBV7-8 ASSPGRSTEAF
- few 13 TRBJ1-1 TRBV12-3/TRBV12-4 ASTLPQSRGTEAF
TRBD1 - 13 TRBJ1-1 TRBV6-1 ASSEGQLMNTEAF
- once 15 TRBJ1-3 TRBV6-1 ASSEFVDLFSGNTIY
- few 14 TRBJ1-5 TRBV12-3/TRBV12-4 ASSLSGVGETQPQH
- few 11 TRBJ2-5 TRBV20-1 SAVWGALGTQY
TRBD1 - 13 TRBJ2-7 TRBV20-1 SALNGQGTSYEQY
TRBD1 - 13 TRBJ1-5 TRBV2 ASTRDRSYNQPQH
- few 10 TRBJ2-7 TRBV12-3/TRBV12-4 ASTGSSYEQY
- - 12 TRBJ2-7 TRBV7-2 ASSPIESSYEQY
TRBD2 - 15 TRBJ2-1 TRBV11-2 ASSPGGALAGSFEQF
- few 11 TRBJ1-1 TRBV5-6 ASSSDIGPEAF
- - 15 TRBJ1-2 TRBV27 ASSYRSGVGANYGYT
TRBD1 - 13 TRBJ2-7 TRBV11-3 ASSARQGEGYEQY
- few 12 TRBJ1-1 TRBV4-1 ASSQGAPDTEAF
- few 11 TRBJ2-7 TRBV7-9 ASSRQSPHEQY
- - 13 TRBJ2-2 TRBV11-2 ASSRNRDWTGELF
- few 12 TRBJ1-2 TRBV12-5 ASGSRGEVSGYT
TRBD2 - 13 TRBJ2-1 TRBV12-3/TRBV12-4 ASSLSGGEYNEQF
- few 15 TRBJ1-1 TRBV2 ASSGGTPVGGNTEAF
TRBD2 - 14 TRBJ2-1 TRBV12-3/TRBV12-4 ASSLTFASGDNEQF
- few 15 TRBJ2-3 TRBV12-3/TRBV12-4 ASSARRDTKSTDTQY
- few 14 TRBJ2-6 TRBV6-2/TRBV6-3 ASRALLRDGANVLT
- few 17 TRBJ2-7 TRBV7-6 ASSLGALRQDRTSYEQY
TRBD1 - 13 TRBJ2-2 TRBV13 ASSLRGLNTGELF
- few 16 TRBJ2-1 TRBV11-2 ASSAYRDTLYYYNEQF
- - 13 TRBJ1-1 TRBV9 ASSVAGIPNTEAF
- few 11 TRBJ2-4 TRBV7-6 ASSLRGLNIQY
- - 13 TRBJ2-7 TRBV6-5 ASSYSRGGGTEQY
- - 13 TRBJ1-1 TRBV25-1 ASSEGRWTGPEAF
TRBD1 - 14 TRBJ1-2 TRBV10-3 AISESRTGTNYGYT
TRBD2 - 15 TRBJ2-5 TRBV19 ASSIIRASGELETQY
- many 12 TRBJ2-7 TRBV7-2 ASSLAETSYEQY
TRBD1 few 12 TRBJ1-1 TRBV10-3 AISGDRGNTEAF
- many 12 TRBJ1-5 TRBV4-1 ASSGVGSNQPQH
TRBD2 few 13 TRBJ2-5 TRBV13 ASRPAGLAGETQY
- - 10 TRBJ1-2 TRBV12-3/TRBV12-4 ANVDGNYGYT
- few 12 TRBJ2-7 TRBV5-1 ASSLNAYRREQY
TRBD1 - 13 TRBJ2-7 TRBV4-2 ASSPRDRGSYEQY
TRBD1 - 13 TRBJ1-5 TRBV6-2/TRBV6-3 ASSLQGTDNQPQH
- few 12 TRBJ1-5 TRBV4-1 ASSQEGTNQPQH
TRBD2 - 13 TRBJ2-7 TRBV4-3 ASSQVGLAGYEQY
- - 11 TRBJ2-3 TRBV5-1 ASSQEVTDTQY
- - 11 TRBJ1-2 TRBV12-3/TRBV12-4 ASSLRGHGLRT
TRBD1 few 11 TRBJ1-2 TRBV5-6 ASSFGDSYGYT
- - 11 TRBJ1-3 TRBV7-6 ASSFLGGDTIY
- - 13 TRBJ2-1 TRBV6-5 ASSYGDSTYNEQF